This entry is about one T cell receptor (beta chain). The ends were cut back, 2 bases at V and 2 bases at J, with 11 bases in the middle. Per germline, CDR1 SGHRS and CDR2 YFSETQ. The CDR3 extends over 14 amino acids. This record comes from a study of shared T cell receptors in the human thymus. TCRdb's table, derived via immunoSEQ multiplex PCR, lists solely in-frame clones and lacks some. The sample shows 500,000 to 550,000 clones, more than 75% of them seen only once. These same records also appear under a second study, on human thymus T cells. As that report states: Donors consisted of healthy Finnish infants (having corrective surgery for congenital heart defects). Thymic resections from corrective heart surgery supplied the tissue. In thymic and blood repertoires alike, V and J usage looked biased.

Sequenced input: thymocytes. This chain uses TRBV5-1 with TRBJ2-7; maybe TRBD1 (5 bases). The clonotype originates from a boy in the first two years of life with a congenital heart defect. Written as DNA, the CDR3 is TGCGCCAGCAGCTTCCCGACAGCCCCCTACGAGCAGTACTTC. Encoded protein: CASSFPTAPYEQYF.